This T cell receptor beta chain was sequenced for a study of cytomegalovirus exposure and HLA in healthy donors. Study-level background: There were fewer than 130 million unique TCR beta sequences, drawn from roughly 200 million T cells, in an earlier analysis.

CDR3 size: 13 residues. The trim removed 6 bases at V and 3 bases at J, leaving 4 bases unmatched. Germline assignment: CDR1 MNHNS and CDR2 SASEGT. This clone was seen only a few times. Primers: 60 Vbeta forward and 13 Jbeta reverse. Assay used: immunoSEQ multiplex PCR; TCRdb lists only in-frame clones, some missing. Here the sample spans approximately 76,000 clones, roughly 60% being singletons. This receptor was identified in a man aged 30 to 39 in good health and CMV-seropositive. This sequence joins TRBV6-1 and TRBJ1-1; 7 bases map to TRBD1. The material sequenced was PBMCs. The CDR3 sequence: CASSRDSYTEAFF. For the CDR3, the DNA is TGTGCCAGCAGCCGGGACAGCTACACTGAAGCTTTCTTT.